This T cell receptor beta chain was identified in a study of regulatory T cells in long-lasting Graves disease. Time point here: newly diagnosed GD, antithyroid drugs for less than 3 months. PBMC-derived RNA was used for the TCR library. This clonotype has more than one count but fewer than ten. CDR1 is LNHDA and CDR2 is SQIVND in the germline V gene (reference sequence). The CDR3 is 13 amino acids. The germline V and J ends were trimmed by 6 bases and 0 bases, with 8 bases remaining between them. To make TCR beta libraries, researchers used iRepertoire HTBI primers and Arm-PCR of CDR3 regions. In TCRdb, the multiplex PCR reads were re-called with MiXCR into one record per CDR3 protein. Of about 400,000 distinct CDR3 sequences in the sample, roughly 15% are singletons; the top ten hold 20%. The same data also went into a second study, on T cells in Graves' hyperthyroidism and ophthalmopathy.

This sequence originates from a woman under 30 with Graves disease. This specimen was peripheral blood mononuclear cells (PBMCs), taken at new diagnosis, from a patient treated with antithyroid drugs. V and J are TRBV19 and TRBJ1-1, with a possible D match to TRBD1 (6 bases). CDR3 nucleotide sequence: TGTGCCAGTAGGGACAGCTTGAACACTGAAGCTTTCTTT. The encoded protein is CASRDSLNTEAFF.